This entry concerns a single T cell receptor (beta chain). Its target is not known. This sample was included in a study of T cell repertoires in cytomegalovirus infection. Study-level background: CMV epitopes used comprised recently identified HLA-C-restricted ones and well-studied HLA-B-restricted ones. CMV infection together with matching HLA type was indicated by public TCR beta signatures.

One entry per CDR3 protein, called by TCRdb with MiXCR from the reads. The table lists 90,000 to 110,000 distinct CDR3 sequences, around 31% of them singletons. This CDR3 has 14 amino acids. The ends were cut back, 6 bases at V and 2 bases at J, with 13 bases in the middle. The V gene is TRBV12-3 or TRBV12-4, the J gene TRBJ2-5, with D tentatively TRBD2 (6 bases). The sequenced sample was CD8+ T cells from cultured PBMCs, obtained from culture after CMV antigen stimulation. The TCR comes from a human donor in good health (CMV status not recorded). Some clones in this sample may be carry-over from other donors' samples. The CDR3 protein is CASSNAGPQETQYF. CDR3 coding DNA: TGTGCCAGCAGCAATGCGGGGCCACAAGAGACCCAGTACTTC.